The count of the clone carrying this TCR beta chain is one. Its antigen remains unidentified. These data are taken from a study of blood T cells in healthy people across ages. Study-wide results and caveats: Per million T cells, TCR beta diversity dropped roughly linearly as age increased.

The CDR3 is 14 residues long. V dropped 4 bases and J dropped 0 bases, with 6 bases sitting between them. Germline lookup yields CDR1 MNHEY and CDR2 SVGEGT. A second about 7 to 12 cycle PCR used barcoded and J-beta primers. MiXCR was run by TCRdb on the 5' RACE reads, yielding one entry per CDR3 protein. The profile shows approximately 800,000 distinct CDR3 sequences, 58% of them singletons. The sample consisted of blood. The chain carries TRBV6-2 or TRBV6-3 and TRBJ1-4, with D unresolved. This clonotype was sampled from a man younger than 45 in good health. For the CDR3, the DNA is TGTGCCAGCAGTTGGGCGACAACTAATGAAAAACTGTTTTTT. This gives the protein CASSWATTNEKLFF.